This is a list of T cell receptor beta chains from one sample in a study of T cells in Graves' hyperthyroidism and ophthalmopathy. TCRdb re-called the multiplex PCR reads with MiXCR, one entry per CDR3 protein. The sample has approximately 590,000 distinct CDR3 sequences, around a sixth seen once. The sequenced material came from blood. The receptors derive from a woman in her thirties with Graves' hyperthyroidism. Both conserved end residues are part of each CDR3. The D gene is left open where the match is weak. Not every row has a clone size; where given, it reads once, few, many or a size class.

cdr3_nt: TGTGCCAGCAGCTACTCTATGAACACTGAAGCTTTCTTT; cdr3_aa: CASSYSMNTEAFF; d_call: NA; j_call: TRBJ1-1; clone_size: many; v_call: TRBV12-3/TRBV12-4
cdr3_nt: TGTGCCTGGAGCGATGGGGCGGGACCCTTGGATGAGCAGTTCTTC; cdr3_aa: CAWSDGAGPLDEQFF; d_call: NA; j_call: TRBJ2-1; clone_size: NA; v_call: TRBV30
cdr3_nt: TGTGCCAGCAGTTACTCCGAGACTAGCGGGAGGACTGAGCAGTACTTC; cdr3_aa: CASSYSETSGRTEQYF; d_call: TRBD2; j_call: TRBJ2-7; clone_size: few; v_call: TRBV6-2/TRBV6-3
cdr3_nt: TGTGCTAGTGGTTTTGCGGGGGTTACTGAAGCTTTCTTT; cdr3_aa: CASGFAGVTEAFF; d_call: NA; j_call: TRBJ1-1; clone_size: many; v_call: TRBV12-5
cdr3_nt: TGTGCCAGCAGCGGGCCTCTACGCGGTGGCTACACCTTC; cdr3_aa: CASSGPLRGGYTF; d_call: NA; j_call: TRBJ1-2; clone_size: NA; v_call: TRBV6-2/TRBV6-3
cdr3_nt: TGTGCCAGCAAGACGGACTGGGGACTGCGTGAGCAGTACTTC; cdr3_aa: CASKTDWGLREQYF; d_call: NA; j_call: TRBJ2-7; clone_size: many; v_call: TRBV6-1
cdr3_nt: TGTGCCAGCACCGTAGCGGGAGGGCCCACAGATACGCAGTATTTT; cdr3_aa: CASTVAGGPTDTQYF; d_call: TRBD2; j_call: TRBJ2-3; clone_size: many; v_call: TRBV7-2
cdr3_nt: TGTGCCAGCAGCGTTTTACTAGCGGAACCCTACGAGCAGTACTTC; cdr3_aa: CASSVLLAEPYEQYF; d_call: TRBD2; j_call: TRBJ2-7; clone_size: NA; v_call: TRBV9
cdr3_nt: TGTGCCAGCAGTTTCAGTGGGGATAAAAACATTCAGTACTTC; cdr3_aa: CASSFSGDKNIQYF; d_call: NA; j_call: TRBJ2-4; clone_size: few; v_call: TRBV27
cdr3_nt: TGCGCCAGCAGCTTGGGCCCGCCGGGGGCGGAAAGCTCCTACGAGCAGTACTTC; cdr3_aa: CASSLGPPGAESSYEQYF; d_call: NA; j_call: TRBJ2-7; clone_size: NA; v_call: TRBV5-1
cdr3_nt: TGCAGTGCTGAGGGGACTAGCGGGAGGCCCGCGGTTGAGCAGTTCTTC; cdr3_aa: CSAEGTSGRPAVEQFF; d_call: TRBD2; j_call: TRBJ2-1; clone_size: NA; v_call: TRBV20-1
cdr3_nt: TGCAGTGCTAGAGCCGGGAGAATCCCCTACGAGCAGTACTTC; cdr3_aa: CSARAGRIPYEQYF; d_call: NA; j_call: TRBJ2-7; clone_size: few; v_call: TRBV20-1
cdr3_nt: TGTGCCAGCAGCATATCCGGGGCTAGCGGGCAAGCAGATACGCAGTATTTT; cdr3_aa: CASSISGASGQADTQYF; d_call: TRBD2; j_call: TRBJ2-3; clone_size: NA; v_call: TRBV7-2
cdr3_nt: TGCAGTGCTAGAGGTAGACAGGCCACTGAAGCTTTCTTT; cdr3_aa: CSARGRQATEAFF; d_call: NA; j_call: TRBJ1-1; clone_size: many; v_call: TRBV20-1
cdr3_nt: TGTGCCACCAGTGACGGCCCCCACGGGGAAGCTTTCTTT; cdr3_aa: CATSDGPHGEAFF; d_call: NA; j_call: TRBJ1-1; clone_size: NA; v_call: TRBV24-1
cdr3_nt: TGCAGTGCTAGCGGGCTAGTAAGGGGGGTGAACACCGGGGAGCTGTTTTTT; cdr3_aa: CSASGLVRGVNTGELFF; d_call: NA; j_call: TRBJ2-2; clone_size: few; v_call: TRBV20-1
cdr3_nt: TGTGCCAGCAGCCTAGCCCTCGGGACAACAGATACGCAGTATTTT; cdr3_aa: CASSLALGTTDTQYF; d_call: NA; j_call: TRBJ2-3; clone_size: many; v_call: TRBV7-2
cdr3_nt: TGCAGCGTTGATGGTGGGGACAACACTGAAGCTTTCTTT; cdr3_aa: CSVDGGDNTEAFF; d_call: NA; j_call: TRBJ1-1; clone_size: NA; v_call: TRBV29-1
cdr3_nt: TGCGCCAGCAGCTTGGTCGGAGCGGGAGGGCTGATCAATGAGCAGTTCTTC; cdr3_aa: CASSLVGAGGLINEQFF; d_call: TRBD2; j_call: TRBJ2-1; clone_size: NA; v_call: TRBV5-1
cdr3_nt: TGTGCCAGCAGCTTGGTGGCAGCCAACTATGGCTACACCTTC; cdr3_aa: CASSLVAANYGYTF; d_call: NA; j_call: TRBJ1-2; clone_size: many; v_call: TRBV5-4